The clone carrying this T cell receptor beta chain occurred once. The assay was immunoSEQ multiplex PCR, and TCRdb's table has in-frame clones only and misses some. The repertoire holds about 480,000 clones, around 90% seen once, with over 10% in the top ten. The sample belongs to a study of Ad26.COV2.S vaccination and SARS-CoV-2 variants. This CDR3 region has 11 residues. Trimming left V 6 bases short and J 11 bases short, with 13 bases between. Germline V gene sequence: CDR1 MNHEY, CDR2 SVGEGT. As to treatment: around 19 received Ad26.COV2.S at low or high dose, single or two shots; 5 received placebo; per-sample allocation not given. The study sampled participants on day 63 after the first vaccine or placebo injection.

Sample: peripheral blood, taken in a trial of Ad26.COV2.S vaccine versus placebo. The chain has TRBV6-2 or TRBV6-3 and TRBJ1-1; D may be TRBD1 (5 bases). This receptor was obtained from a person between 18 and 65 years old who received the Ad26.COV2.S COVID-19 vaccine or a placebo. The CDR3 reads CASSPGIRAFF. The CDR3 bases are TGTGCCAGCAGCCCAGGGATTCGGGCTTTCTTT.